One and the same sample provided the 10 T cell receptor beta chains below, sequenced in a study of cytomegalovirus exposure and HLA in healthy donors (TCRdb year 2017). The library was made by the immunoSEQ multiplex PCR assay. For the multiplex PCR, a mixture combining 60 forward primers for TCR Vbeta segments and 13 reverse primers for TCR Jbeta segments was used. TCRdb holds this immuneACCESS table with in-frame rearrangements only. Some clones are missing; in checked studies, unresolved V genes explain under half, and the rest has no known cause. In all, the sample holds under 70,000 clones, and about three quarters of those were seen once. The top ten clonotypes cover around 2.6% of the sample. Sequences were obtained from PBMCs. These receptors came from a female donor in good health and CMV-seronegative.

This chain uses TRBV7-6 with TRBJ2-5, with 7 bases aligning to TRBD1. CDR1 and CDR2 from the germline V gene are SGHVS and FNYEAQ. This CDR3 region has 13 residues. The V segment lost 4 bases and the J segment 5 bases; nucleotides outside the gene matches: 4. The CDR3 region is CASSYRGSETQYF. The CDR3 coding sequence is TGTGCCAGCAGCTACAGGGGTTCGGAGACCCAGTACTTC.

V gene TRBV30 combines with J gene TRBJ2-1, with 8 positions matching TRBD2. V trimming: 0 bases; J trimming: 4 bases; junction bases outside the gene matches: 5. The CDR3 runs to 15 residues. Germline CDR1 and CDR2: GTSNPN and SVGIG (reference sequence). The DNA of the CDR3 is TGTGCCTGGAGTGTACTGGCGGGAGGATACAATGAGCAGTTCTTC. Translated, it gives CAWSVLAGGYNEQFF.

The rearrangement uses TRBV5-1 and TRBJ2-6; the match to TRBD2 covers 16 bases. CDR3 length: 21 amino acids. Trimming took 4 bases from V and 0 from J; bases not matched to a gene: 10. CDR1 and CDR2 (germline): SGHRS, YFSETQ. The DNA of the CDR3 is TGCGCCAGCAGCCCCCCGGGACTAGCGGGAGGGTCGGGCTCTGGGGCCAACGTCCTGACTTTC. Translation: CASSPPGLAGGSGSGANVLTF.

The genes are TRBV19 and TRBJ2-3; 10 nucleotides line up with TRBD2. This CDR3 is 18 amino acids long. V shed 2 bases and J 1 base; nucleotides not matched to a gene: 9. Looked up from germline, CDR1 is LNHDA and CDR2 is SQIVND (reference sequence). DNA of the CDR3: TGTGCCAGTAGTATAATGGGCCTCACTAGCGGGGGCACAGATACGCAGTATTTT. It codes for CASSIMGLTSGGTDTQYF. Full variable domain (missing parts from reference TRBV19 and TRBJ2-3): DGGITQSPKYLFRKEGQNVTLSCEQNLNHDAMYWYRQDPGQGLRLIYYSQIVNDFQKGDIAEGYSVSREKKESFPLTVTSAQKNPTAFYLCASSIMGLTSGGTDTQYFGPGTRLTVL.

The rearrangement links TRBV28 to TRBJ1-1; 7 bases line up with TRBD1. The CDR3 sequence is 15 residues long. The V gene end was trimmed by 6 bases and the J gene end by 6 bases; junction bases not matched to a gene: 13. CDR1 and CDR2 from the germline V gene are MDHEN and SYDVKM. In DNA form, the CDR3 reads TGTGCCAGCAGACCGATCTACAGGGGAAATGCTGAAGCTTTCTTT. Translation: CASRPIYRGNAEAFF.

The chain employs TRBV9 and TRBJ1-1, with D possibly matching TRBD1 (5 bases). CDR1 is SGDLS and CDR2 is YYNGEE in the germline V gene. The ends were cut back, 2 bases at V and 10 bases at J, with 15 bases in the middle. The CDR3 covers 13 residues. This chain's CDR3 is CASSVEPGNGAFF. CDR3 DNA sequence: TGTGCCAGCAGCGTTGAACCAGGGAATGGAGCTTTCTTT.

This sequence joins TRBV5-1 and TRBJ2-2; tentative D call: TRBD2 (6 bases). Deletions cut 2 bases from V and 5 bases from J, with 13 bases between. Germline loops: CDR1 SGHRS, CDR2 YFSETQ. This CDR3 spans 15 amino acids. The CDR3 DNA reads as TGCGCCAGCAGCTTCCGGTCAGGAGGGACCGGGGAGCTGTTTTTT. This codes for CASSFRSGGTGELFF.

The chain has TRBV7-9 and TRBJ2-2; D gene ambiguous. CDR3 length equals 14 residues. V was trimmed by 4 bases and J by 0 bases, leaving 6 bases between them. CDR1 and CDR2 (germline): SEHNR, FQNEAQ (reference sequence). CDR3 residues: CASSSRTNTGELFF. The CDR3, as DNA: TGTGCCAGCAGCTCCAGGACGAACACCGGGGAGCTGTTTTTT.

V and J are TRBV2 and TRBJ1-1; the D is unclear. The germline CDR1 and CDR2 sequences are SNHLY and FYNNEI. This CDR3 is 14 amino acids long. V lost 5 bases, J lost 1 base, and 11 bases lay in between. This CDR3 is CASSPRVSNTEAFF. CDR3 bases: TGTGCCAGCAGTCCGAGGGTCTCGAACACTGAAGCTTTCTTT.

CDR3 in DNA: TGTGCCAGCAGTGGGGAGACAAGGCCAACGAATCAGCCCCAGCATTTT. Protein product: CASSGETRPTNQPQHF. The chain is built from TRBV6-8 and TRBJ1-5, with D unclear. Germline V gene lookup returns CDR1 MNHGY and CDR2 SAAAGT. V was shortened by 5 bases and J by 4 bases, with 18 bases between the two germline ends. The CDR3 is 16 amino acids.